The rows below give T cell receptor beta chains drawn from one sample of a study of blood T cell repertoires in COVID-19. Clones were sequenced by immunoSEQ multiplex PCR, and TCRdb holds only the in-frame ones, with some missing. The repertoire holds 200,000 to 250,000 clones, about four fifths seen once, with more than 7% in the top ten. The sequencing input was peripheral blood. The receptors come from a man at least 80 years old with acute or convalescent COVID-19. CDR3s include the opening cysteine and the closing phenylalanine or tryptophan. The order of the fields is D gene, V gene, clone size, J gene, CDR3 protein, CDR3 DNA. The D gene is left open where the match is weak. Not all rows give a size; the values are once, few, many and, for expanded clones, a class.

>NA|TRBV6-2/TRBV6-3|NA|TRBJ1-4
CASSRRGWGEKLFF
TGTGCCAGCAGCCGCAGGGGTTGGGGCGAAAAACTGTTTTTT
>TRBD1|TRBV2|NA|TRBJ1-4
CASGYRGLNEKLFF
TGTGCCAGCGGTTACAGGGGGCTGAACGAAAAACTGTTTTTT
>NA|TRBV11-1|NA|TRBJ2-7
CASSLDLRNEQYF
TGTGCCAGCAGCTTAGATCTCAGAAACGAGCAGTACTTC
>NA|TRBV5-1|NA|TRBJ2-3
CASSLGRGSTDTQYF
TGCGCCAGCAGCTTGGGGAGGGGCTCCACAGATACGCAGTATTTT
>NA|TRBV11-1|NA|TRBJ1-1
CASSPFRDTEAFF
TGTGCCAGCAGCCCCTTTCGAGACACTGAAGCTTTCTTT
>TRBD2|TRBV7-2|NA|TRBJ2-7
CASSLALGRVPYEQYF
TGTGCCAGCAGCTTAGCGCTCGGGAGGGTTCCCTACGAGCAGTACTTC
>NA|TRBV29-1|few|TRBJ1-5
CSVGARDQPQHF
TGCAGCGTTGGGGCGAGAGATCAGCCCCAGCATTTT
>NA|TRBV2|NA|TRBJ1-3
CASSTGSSGNTIYF
TGTGCCAGCAGTACAGGGAGCTCTGGAAACACCATATATTTT
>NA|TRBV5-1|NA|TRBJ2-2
CASSLGQTGELFF
TGCGCCAGCAGCTTGGGACAGACCGGGGAGCTGTTTTTT
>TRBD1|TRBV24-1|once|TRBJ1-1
CATRETGGNTEAFF
TGTGCCACCAGGGAGACAGGGGGGAACACTGAAGCTTTCTTT
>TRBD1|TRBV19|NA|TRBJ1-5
CASRPTGDSYQPQHF
TGTGCCAGTAGGCCGACAGGGGATTCATATCAGCCCCAGCATTTT
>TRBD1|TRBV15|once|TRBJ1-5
CATSIRDRVNQPQHF
TGTGCCACCAGCATCCGGGACAGGGTGAATCAGCCCCAGCATTTT
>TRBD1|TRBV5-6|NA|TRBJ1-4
CASSRRTGLKEKLFF
TGTGCCAGCAGCAGGAGGACAGGGTTGAAAGAAAAACTGTTTTTT
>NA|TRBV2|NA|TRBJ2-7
CASSENRDSEQYF
TGTGCCAGCAGTGAAAACAGGGATTCCGAGCAGTACTTC
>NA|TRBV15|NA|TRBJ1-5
CATSRDTFTSDRFLQPQHF
TGTGCCACCAGCAGAGATACTTTCACCTCAGACAGGTTTCTTCAGCCCCAGCATTTT
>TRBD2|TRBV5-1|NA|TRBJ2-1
CASSSSTGRNEQFF
TGCGCCAGCAGCTCCAGCACCGGGAGGAATGAGCAGTTCTTC
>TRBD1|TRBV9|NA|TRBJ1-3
CASTRTGSRGNTIYF
TGTGCCAGCACCCGGACAGGTTCAAGGGGAAACACCATATATTTT
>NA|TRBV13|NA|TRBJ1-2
CASSLDAGYGYTF
TGTGCCAGCAGCTTAGACGCAGGGTATGGCTACACCTTC
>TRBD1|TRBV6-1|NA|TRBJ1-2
CASSERVGTGPDYGYTF
TGTGCCAGCAGTGAGAGGGTCGGGACAGGGCCGGACTATGGCTACACCTTC
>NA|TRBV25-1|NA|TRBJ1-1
CASSDGRTEAFF
TGTGCCAGCAGTGATGGGAGGACTGAAGCTTTCTTT
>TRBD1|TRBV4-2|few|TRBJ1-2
CASSHRGQDNYGYTF
TGTGCCAGCAGCCACAGAGGACAGGATAACTATGGCTACACCTTC
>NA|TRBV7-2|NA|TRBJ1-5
CASSPRGGNQPQHF
TGTGCCAGCAGCCCCCGGGGAGGCAATCAGCCCCAGCATTTT
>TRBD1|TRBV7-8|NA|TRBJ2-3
CASSLMGQGASTDTQYF
TGTGCCAGCAGCTTAATGGGACAGGGGGCGAGCACAGATACGCAGTATTTT
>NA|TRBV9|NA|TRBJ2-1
CASSVGLAPYNEQFF
TGTGCCAGCAGCGTAGGCCTAGCTCCCTACAATGAGCAGTTCTTC
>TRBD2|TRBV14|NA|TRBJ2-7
CASSQVGTSGRYEQYF
TGTGCCAGCAGCCAAGTTGGGACTAGCGGGAGATACGAGCAGTACTTC
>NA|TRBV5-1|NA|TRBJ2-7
CASRPSSNRAYEQYF
TGCGCCAGCAGACCCTCCTCAAACAGAGCCTACGAGCAGTACTTC
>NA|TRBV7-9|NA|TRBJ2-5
CASSFDRVAEETQYF
TGTGCCAGCAGCTTCGACCGGGTTGCGGAAGAGACCCAGTACTTC
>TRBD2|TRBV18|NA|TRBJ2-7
CASSLLFAGGPHEQYF
TGTGCCAGCTCACTACTCTTCGCGGGAGGGCCTCACGAGCAGTACTTC